The 25 T cell receptor beta chains below were found in one sample sequenced in a study of Ad26.COV2.S vaccination and SARS-CoV-2 variants. Treatment of the sample: about 20 received Ad26.COV2.S at low or high dose, single or two shots; roughly five received placebo; per-sample allocation not given. Each sample was drawn 63 days after the first injection (of vaccine or placebo). Produced via immunoSEQ multiplex PCR; TCRdb's table is partial and in-frame only. The table lists about 400,000 clones, roughly 90% of them singletons, with about 1.9% in the top ten. The sequenced sample was peripheral blood, obtained in a trial of Ad26.COV2.S vaccine versus placebo. The receptors were sampled from a person aged 18-60 years who received the Ad26.COV2.S COVID-19 vaccine or a placebo.

The chain couples TRBV6-1 to TRBJ1-5, with D hard to call. The germline V gene encodes CDR1 MNHNS and CDR2 SASEGT. V dropped 3 bases and J dropped 1 base, with 10 bases sitting between them. CDR3 length equals 15 residues. As DNA, the CDR3 is TGTGCCAGCAGTGAGTATGGGGTAAGCAATCAGCCCCAGCATTTT. Amino acids: CASSEYGVSNQPQHF.

The rearrangement links TRBV28 to TRBJ1-2, with a tentative D call TRBD1 (5 bases). The CDR3 consists of 13 residues. V gave up 6 bases and J gave up 2 bases, with 10 bases separating them. Germline V gene lookup returns CDR1 MDHEN and CDR2 SYDVKM. DNA for the CDR3: TGTGCCAGCAGACCGACAGTAAACTATGGCTACACCTTC. It is translated as CASRPTVNYGYTF.

V usage is TRBV9 and J usage is TRBJ1-1, with a weak D call TRBD1 (5 bases). CDR1 SGDLS and CDR2 YYNGEE come from the germline V gene. The CDR3 covers 13 residues. V lost 4 bases to trimming and J lost 1 base, with 8 bases between them. The CDR3 bases are TGTGCCAGCAGCTCCGGGGCGAACACTGAAGCTTTCTTT. It yields the protein CASSSGANTEAFF.

This chain connects TRBV18 to TRBJ1-1; D gene ambiguous. This CDR3 is built from 15 residues. V shed 3 bases and J shed 3 bases, with 14 bases lying between them. Per germline, CDR1 KGHSH and CDR2 LQKENI. CDR3 sequence: CASSPRRGMDTEAFF. The CDR3, as DNA: TGTGCCAGCTCACCCCGAAGAGGGATGGACACTGAAGCTTTCTTT.

V is TRBV7-3 and J is TRBJ2-1, with 12 bases identical to TRBD2. The V segment lost 0 bases and the J segment 0 bases; nucleotides outside the gene matches: 3. The CDR3 consists of 18 residues. Germline values: CDR1 SGHTA, CDR2 FQGTGA. In DNA, the CDR3 is TGTGCCAGCAGCTTAACGACTAGCGGGAGACTCTCCTACAATGAGCAGTTCTTC. Encoded protein: CASSLTTSGRLSYNEQFF.

The chain combines TRBV30 with TRBJ2-5, with D tentatively TRBD1 (6 bases). Trimming shortened V by 0 bases and J by 5 bases, and 10 bases separated the two germline ends. CDR3 length: 13 residues. Germline V CDR1 and CDR2: GTSNPN, SVGIG (reference sequence). The CDR3 spells CAWSVGARETQYF. CDR3 nucleotide sequence: TGTGCCTGGAGTGTGGGGGCGCGTGAGACCCAGTACTTC.

The chain recombines TRBV7-9 with TRBJ1-2, with unresolved D. CDR3 size: 13 residues. Germline CDR1 SEHNR, CDR2 FQNEAQ (reference sequence). The V gene lost 5 bases and the J gene lost 5 bases, with 12 bases spanning the gap. For the CDR3, the DNA is TGTGCCAGCAGCCCCGCGGGATCTTATGGCTACACCTTC. This translates into CASSPAGSYGYTF.

V and J are TRBV19 and TRBJ2-1; 8 bases agree with TRBD2. The CDR3 is made up of 14 amino acids. Germline CDR1 LNHDA, CDR2 SQIVND (reference sequence). Losses at the gene ends were 6 bases for V and 5 bases for J; bases not matched to a gene: 6. In DNA, the CDR3 is TGTGCCAGTAGATTTAGCGGGATAAACAATGAGCAGTTCTTC. The encoded protein is CASRFSGINNEQFF.

The chain combines TRBV5-1 with TRBJ1-4, with unresolved D. Germline CDR1 SGHRS, CDR2 YFSETQ. Trimming cost V 0 bases and J 0 bases, with 6 bases left between them. The CDR3 is 15 amino acids. The CDR3 region has the DNA TGCGCCAGCAGCTTGGACACCTCAACTAATGAAAAACTGTTTTTT. Translation: CASSLDTSTNEKLFF.

The rearrangement uses TRBV7-9 and TRBJ1-1, with 9 bases lining up with TRBD1. CDR1 is SEHNR, CDR2 FQNEAQ, per germline (reference sequence). There are 16 residues in the CDR3. The V gene end was trimmed by 3 bases and the J gene end by 1 base; junction bases not matched to a gene: 6. The CDR3 region has the DNA TGTGCCAGCAGCTTTCGGACAGGGGCTACGAACACTGAAGCTTTCTTT. Translated, it gives CASSFRTGATNTEAFF.

J is TRBJ1-5 and V is TRBV27; D is ambiguous. Trimming removed 6 bases at V and 0 bases at J, with 12 bases between. The CDR3 has 15 amino acids. The germline CDR1 and CDR2 sequences are MNHEY and SMNVEV (reference sequence). CDR3 region: CASRQNSDSNQPQHF. The DNA of the CDR3 is TGTGCCAGCAGACAGAATTCGGATAGCAATCAGCCCCAGCATTTT.

V usage is TRBV28 and J usage is TRBJ1-4, with D uncertain. Deletions cut 4 bases from V and 2 bases from J, with 8 bases between. CDR3 length: 14 residues. Germline CDR1 is MDHEN and CDR2 is SYDVKM. This CDR3 reads CASSSTETNEKLFF. CDR3 coding DNA: TGTGCCAGCAGTTCGACGGAGACTAATGAAAAACTGTTTTTT.

The chain carries TRBV10-1 and TRBJ2-3, with D uncertain. Germline values: CDR1 WNHNN, CDR2 SYGVQD (reference sequence). Trimming took off 3 bases at V and 2 bases at J, with 9 bases between the two ends. The CDR3 totals 14 residues. The CDR3 here is CASSELAPTDTQYF. The DNA for the CDR3 is TGCGCCAGCAGTGAATTGGCACCCACAGATACGCAGTATTTT.

The chain uses TRBV10-3 and TRBJ2-5, with 10 bases identical to TRBD1. Per germline, CDR1 ENHRY and CDR2 SYGVKD. The CDR3 runs 13 residues. V lost 7 bases and J lost 6; bases outside the gene matches: 5. CDR3 sequence (DNA): TGTGCCATCATGGAGGGACAGGGGAAGACCCAGTACTTC. This gives the protein CAIMEGQGKTQYF.

V usage is TRBV28 and J usage is TRBJ2-5; possible D gene TRBD2, 7 bases. Per the germline V gene, CDR1 is MDHEN and CDR2 is SYDVKM. The V and J ends lost 2 bases and 7 bases respectively, with 14 bases between them. The CDR3 is made up of 14 amino acids. CDR3 region: CASSLVGGGVTQYF. CDR3 coding DNA: TGTGCCAGCAGTTTAGTTGGGGGGGGCGTGACCCAGTACTTC. The whole variable domain, filled in from reference TRBV28 and TRBJ2-5, reads DVKVTQSSRYLVKRTGEKVFLECVQDMDHENMFWYRQDPGLGLRLIYFSYDVKMKEKGDIPEGYSVSREKKERFSLILESASTNQTSMYLCASSLVGGGVTQYFGPGTRLLVL.

On this clone itself: The sample holds other DNA sequences that translate to the same CDR3. The J gene is TRBJ2-7, the V gene TRBV9, with D possibly TRBD2 on 5 matching bases. V was shortened by 0 bases and J by 3 bases, with 7 bases between the two germline ends. Germline values: CDR1 SGDLS, CDR2 YYNGEE. This CDR3 is built from 13 residues. CDR3 DNA: TGTGCCAGCAGCGTAGGGACTCGCTACGAGCAGTACTTC. Its protein is CASSVGTRYEQYF. The whole variable domain, remainder taken from reference TRBV9 and TRBJ2-7, is DSGVTQTPKHLITATGQRVTLRCSPRSGDLSVYWYQQSLDQGLQFLIQYYNGEERAKGNILERFSAQQFPDLHSELNLSSLELGDSALYFCASSVGTRYEQYFGPGTRLTVT.

V gene TRBV14 combines with J gene TRBJ2-4; TRBD1 agrees at 9 bases. Losses at the gene ends were 4 bases for V and 11 bases for J; bases not matched to a gene: 9. The CDR3 totals 14 residues. Germline values: CDR1 SGHDN, CDR2 FVKESK. The CDR3 DNA reads TGTGCCAGCAGCCTCGCCGGGACAGGGTTTGTTCAGTACTTC. This codes for CASSLAGTGFVQYF.

V and J are TRBV6-5 and TRBJ1-6, with D perhaps TRBD1 (6 bases). The CDR3 spans 15 residues. CDR1 and CDR2 (germline): MNHEY, SVGAGI. Trimming stripped 2 bases from V and 7 bases from J, with 12 bases between. The CDR3 DNA is TGTGCCAGCAGTTACGATCACAGGGCCAATTCACCCCTCCACTTT. It is translated as CASSYDHRANSPLHF.

The V gene is TRBV5-4, the J gene TRBJ1-6; D gene unclear. Per germline, CDR1 SGHNT and CDR2 YYREEE (reference sequence). The CDR3 sequence is 12 residues long. Trimming stripped 2 bases from V and 8 bases from J, with 5 bases between. The chain's CDR3 is CASSFPDSPLHF. The DNA of the CDR3 is TGTGCCAGCAGCTTTCCTGATTCACCCCTCCACTTT.

This clone has ten or more counts. The rearrangement links TRBV5-8 to TRBJ2-6; D is unresolved. This CDR3 has 15 residues. V lost 0 bases and J lost 4, with 8 bases in between. The germline V gene encodes CDR1 SGHTS and CDR2 YDEGEE. The CDR3 nucleotides are TGTGCCAGCAGCTTGGATGGATCCGGGGCCAACGTCCTGACTTTC. Translating gives CASSLDGSGANVLTF.

This chain connects TRBV30 to TRBJ2-3, with D maybe TRBD1 (5 bases). The CDR3 spans 14 residues. In germline, CDR1 is GTSNPN, CDR2 SVGIG (reference sequence). V was shortened by 3 bases and J by 6 bases, with 16 bases between the two germline ends. The CDR3 DNA sequence: TGTGCCTGGAGGCAGGGCCTGCCTGGTGATACGCAGTATTTT. Translated, it gives CAWRQGLPGDTQYF.

The J gene is TRBJ2-7, the V gene TRBV19; D possibly corresponds to TRBD2 (6 bases). CDR1 is LNHDA, CDR2 SQIVND, per germline (reference sequence). The V and J ends lost 5 bases and 0 bases respectively, with 14 bases between them. There are 15 residues in the CDR3. The CDR3 loop is CASSAPGLSSYEQYF. CDR3 in DNA: TGTGCCAGTAGTGCTCCGGGACTCAGCTCCTACGAGCAGTACTTC.

The V call is TRBV2, the J call TRBJ2-1, with 7 bases lining up with TRBD2. Germline CDR1 SNHLY, CDR2 FYNNEI. This CDR3 spans 15 amino acids. With 5 bases clipped from V and 3 bases from J, the junction kept 7 bases outside the gene matches. The CDR3 reads CASSLAVLFYNEQFF. In DNA form, the CDR3 reads TGTGCCAGCAGTCTAGCGGTCCTGTTCTACAATGAGCAGTTCTTC.

This chain links TRBV28 with TRBJ2-1, with 16 bases fitting TRBD2. The CDR3 extends over 17 amino acids. V gave up 3 bases and J gave up 9 bases; unmatched junction bases: 8. The germline V gene encodes CDR1 MDHEN and CDR2 SYDVKM. CDR3 protein: CASSLGLAGGLEGEQFF. For the CDR3, the DNA is TGTGCCAGCAGTTTGGGACTAGCGGGAGGGTTGGAGGGTGAGCAGTTCTTC. Full variable domain (rest looked up from reference TRBV28 and TRBJ2-1): DVKVTQSSRYLVKRTGEKVFLECVQDMDHENMFWYRQDPGLGLRLIYFSYDVKMKEKGDIPEGYSVSREKKERFSLILESASTNQTSMYLCASSLGLAGGLEGEQFFGPGTRLTVL.

The V and J genes are TRBV6-2 or TRBV6-3 and TRBJ1-4; no definite D call. The CDR3 is 15 residues long. Per germline, CDR1 MNHEY and CDR2 SVGEGT. The V end lost 2 bases, the J end lost 6 bases, and 13 bases lay between the germline ends. CDR3 protein: CASSYEGRRDEKLFF. DNA for the CDR3: TGTGCCAGCAGTTACGAAGGCAGGAGAGATGAAAAACTGTTTTTT.